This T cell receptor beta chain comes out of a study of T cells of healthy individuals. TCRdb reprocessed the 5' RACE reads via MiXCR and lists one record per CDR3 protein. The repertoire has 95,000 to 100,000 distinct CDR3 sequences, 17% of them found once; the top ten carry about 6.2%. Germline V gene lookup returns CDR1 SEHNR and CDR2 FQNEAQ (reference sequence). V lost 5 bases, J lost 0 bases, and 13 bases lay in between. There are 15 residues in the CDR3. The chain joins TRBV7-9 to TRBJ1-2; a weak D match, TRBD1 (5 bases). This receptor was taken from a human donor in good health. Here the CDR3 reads CASSPSRVPNYGYTF. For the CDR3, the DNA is TGTGCCAGCAGCCCTAGCAGGGTACCTAACTATGGCTACACCTTC.